Reported below is one T cell receptor (beta chain). These data originate in a study of control samples from healthy donors and cancer patients. Using immunoSEQ multiplex PCR, the repertoire was profiled, and TCRdb retains in-frame clones only, with some absent. The sample has 150,000 to 180,000 clones, about 94% seen once. With 5 bases removed from V and 5 bases from J, the gap between germline ends came to 11 bases. This CDR3 has 13 amino acids. Germline CDR1 is MNHEY and CDR2 is SVGAGI. The TCR sequence derives from a man in his forties in good health. Sequencing was done on a sample of blood. The rearrangement links TRBV6-5 to TRBJ2-3; a possible D gene is TRBD2 (5 bases). Here the CDR3 DNA reads TGTGCCAGCAGTCCGGGGATTGGAGATACGCAGTATTTT. It yields the protein CASSPGIGDTQYF.